This note documents a single T cell receptor beta chain sequence. Molecular barcoding with unique molecular identifiers was used for the TCRbeta library. From the PCR reads, TCRdb called clonotypes with MiXCR, one entry per CDR3 protein. The data show hundreds of thousands of distinct CDR3 sequences, with about 10% seen just once and approximately 4.1% held by the top ten. Germline assignment: CDR1 LGHDT and CDR2 YNNKEL (reference sequence). CDR3 length: 17 residues. Trimming stripped 3 bases from V and 0 bases from J, with 15 bases between. The sample comes from a study of T-cell reconstitution after alpha-beta-depleted transplantation in children.

The chain employs TRBV3-1 and TRBJ1-3, with D possibly TRBD1 on 5 matching bases. This sequence was found in a human donor who donated a stem cell graft to a child with acute myeloid leukemia. The input for sequencing was PBMCs from the stem cell graft donor, taken from the stem cell graft. The CDR3 sequence: CASSQGDLGSSGNTIYF. CDR3 DNA sequence: TGTGCCAGCAGCCAGGGGGACTTAGGAAGCTCTGGAAACACCATATATTTT.